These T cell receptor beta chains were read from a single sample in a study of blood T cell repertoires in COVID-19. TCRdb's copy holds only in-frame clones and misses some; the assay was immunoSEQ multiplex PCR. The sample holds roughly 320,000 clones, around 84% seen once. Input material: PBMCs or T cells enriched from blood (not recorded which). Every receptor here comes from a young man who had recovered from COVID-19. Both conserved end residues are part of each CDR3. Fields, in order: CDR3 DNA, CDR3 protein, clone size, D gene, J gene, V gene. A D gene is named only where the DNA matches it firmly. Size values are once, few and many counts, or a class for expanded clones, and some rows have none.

cdr3_nt: TGTGCCAGCAGCTTGCGGTGGGGCCCGAACACCGGGGAGCTGTTTTTT; cdr3_aa: CASSLRWGPNTGELFF; clone_size: -; d_call: -; j_call: TRBJ2-2; v_call: TRBV5-8
cdr3_nt: TGCAGCATAGTTGTCACAGGGGGTAATCAGCCCCAGCATTTT; cdr3_aa: CSIVVTGGNQPQHF; clone_size: -; d_call: TRBD1; j_call: TRBJ1-5; v_call: TRBV29-1
cdr3_nt: TGTGCCAGCAGCGATAGCGCCCAAGAGACCCAGTACTTC; cdr3_aa: CASSDSAQETQYF; clone_size: -; d_call: -; j_call: TRBJ2-5; v_call: TRBV11-2
cdr3_nt: TGCGCCAGCAGCTTCGGACCCTCCTCGACAGGCCGGAGTGTCTACACCTTC; cdr3_aa: CASSFGPSSTGRSVYTF; clone_size: -; d_call: -; j_call: TRBJ1-2; v_call: TRBV5-1
cdr3_nt: TGTGCCTGGGATTCATATGCCGGGGTTATCCGTGGAAACACCATATATTTT; cdr3_aa: CAWDSYAGVIRGNTIYF; clone_size: -; d_call: -; j_call: TRBJ1-3; v_call: TRBV30
cdr3_nt: TGCGCCAGCAGCCAGAAGAGGAATGATCCTGGAAACACCATATATTTT; cdr3_aa: CASSQKRNDPGNTIYF; clone_size: -; d_call: -; j_call: TRBJ1-3; v_call: TRBV4-1
cdr3_nt: TGTGCCAGCAGTTCTCGAGGGATTATGAACACTGAAGCTTTCTTT; cdr3_aa: CASSSRGIMNTEAFF; clone_size: -; d_call: -; j_call: TRBJ1-1; v_call: TRBV6-5
cdr3_nt: TGTGCCAGCAGCCCGGGAACTAGCTGGGCCGGGGAGCTGTTTTTT; cdr3_aa: CASSPGTSWAGELFF; clone_size: -; d_call: -; j_call: TRBJ2-2; v_call: TRBV11-2
cdr3_nt: TGTGCCAGCAGCTTAGCGCCCGCTAGCGGGCTAACAGATACGCAGTATTTT; cdr3_aa: CASSLAPASGLTDTQYF; clone_size: once; d_call: TRBD2; j_call: TRBJ2-3; v_call: TRBV7-2
cdr3_nt: TGTGCCAGCAGCTCCCAGGTGGCTTCTGAAGCTTTCTTT; cdr3_aa: CASSSQVASEAFF; clone_size: once; d_call: -; j_call: TRBJ1-1; v_call: TRBV5-8
cdr3_nt: TGTGCCAGCAGCCGGACAGGGGGCGCAGATACGCAGTATTTT; cdr3_aa: CASSRTGGADTQYF; clone_size: -; d_call: TRBD1; j_call: TRBJ2-3; v_call: TRBV3-1/TRBV3-2
cdr3_nt: TGCAGCGTCCAATTTAACTTTGGACAGGAGCACTCCACCTTC; cdr3_aa: CSVQFNFGQEHSTF; clone_size: -; d_call: TRBD1; j_call: TRBJ1-2; v_call: TRBV29-1
cdr3_nt: TGTGCCATCAGTGAGCCAACAGTGGCGGGGGGCACGAGTAGCACAGATACGCAGTATTTT; cdr3_aa: CAISEPTVAGGTSSTDTQYF; clone_size: -; d_call: TRBD2; j_call: TRBJ2-3; v_call: TRBV10-3
cdr3_nt: TGTGCCTTAATGCTTGGGGGGAGTCGAACGGGCGCTGAAGCTTTCTTT; cdr3_aa: CALMLGGSRTGAEAFF; clone_size: -; d_call: -; j_call: TRBJ1-1; v_call: TRBV30
cdr3_nt: TGTGCCAGCAGCTTAGGGGAGACAGGGGGCCGGTATGGCTACACCTTC; cdr3_aa: CASSLGETGGRYGYTF; clone_size: -; d_call: TRBD1; j_call: TRBJ1-2; v_call: TRBV7-9
cdr3_nt: TGTGCCAGCAGTCCGGGATTAACCTACGAGCAGTACTTC; cdr3_aa: CASSPGLTYEQYF; clone_size: -; d_call: -; j_call: TRBJ2-7; v_call: TRBV6-2/TRBV6-3
cdr3_nt: TGCAGTGCTAGATTAGCCGGGGCCCAGTACTTC; cdr3_aa: CSARLAGAQYF; clone_size: -; d_call: -; j_call: TRBJ2-5; v_call: TRBV20-1
cdr3_nt: TGTGCCAGCAGCAAAGTAGGGGGGGACAGGGATAGGTATGGCTACACCTTC; cdr3_aa: CASSKVGGDRDRYGYTF; clone_size: few; d_call: -; j_call: TRBJ1-2; v_call: TRBV21-1